This TCR beta chain was found in a study of control samples from healthy donors and cancer patients. Produced via immunoSEQ multiplex PCR; TCRdb's table is partial and in-frame only. This sample yields roughly 86,000 clones, of which about nine tenths are seen a single time; under 4% belongs to the top ten. Germline CDR1 is SGHAT and CDR2 is FQNNGV. The length of the CDR3 is 15 residues. The trim removed 4 bases at V and 2 bases at J, leaving 5 bases unmatched. V usage is TRBV11-2 and J usage is TRBJ2-1; TRBD1 matches at 7 bases. The receptor was isolated from a woman aged 18-29 years in good health. The sample was blood. The CDR3 sequence is CASSSLQGAYNEQFF. CDR3 bases: TGTGCCAGCAGCTCCCTCCAGGGGGCCTACAATGAGCAGTTCTTC.